This T cell receptor beta chain was sequenced during a study of blood T cell repertoires in COVID-19 (dated by TCRdb to 2020 to 2022). For the study in its entirety: Samples covering the acute and convalescent phases of COVID-19 were provided by collaborators in the United States, Italy and Spain. The material from the prospective study consisted of cDNA or gDNA derived from T cells, B-cell-depleted T cells, or PBMCs. Subjects who had been exposed to COVID-19, were actively infected with it, or had recovered from it provided the deeply sampled blood TCRbeta repertoires that made up the dataset. The repertoires were released in a freely available public database meant as a resource for research on the immune response to SARS-CoV-2. Samples were obtained from the ongoing ImmuneRACE study (first 160 participants) and from 1,000 to 1,500 subjects provided by 6 global collaborators. The sample metadata nearly always contained a de-identified subject ID, COVID-19 status, age in years and sex. Where available, HLA class I and class II types were taken from metadata supplied by the sample provider and were not determined by assay-based typing.

Here V drops 3 bases and J drops 7 bases, and the junction holds 9 bases not matched to any gene. Sequences GTSNPN (CDR1) and SVGIG (CDR2) are obtained from the germline V gene (reference sequence). The CDR3, cysteine through phenylalanine, is 15 amino acids long. The sequence is cut down to CDR3 DNA, 45 bases in frame from base 1. Paper-wide results and their limitations: How much clinical and demographic metadata was included differed by source and by participant, and the metadata was provided uncurated.

Participants in the prospective study were enrolled through a virtual design, were aged about 18 to 90 years, and lived in 20 to 30 United States geographic areas. In the prospective study, participants were assigned to cohorts based on the clinical history participants reported in a screening survey and a study questionnaire. Recovered participants in ImmuneRACE Cohort 3 were defined as having two consecutive negative NP/OP PCR tests, clearance from a healthcare professional, or resolution of symptoms. Each participant in the prospective study had whole blood, serum and a nasopharyngeal or oropharyngeal swab collected by mobile phlebotomists. Additional blood draws and questionnaires over an approximately 2-month period could optionally be provided by prospective study participants. Prospective study blood samples were shipped either frozen or at room temperature before DNA extraction. Concerning this clone itself: It has no known antigen specificity. No base-level quality is on record; no much larger clone is a single base apart.

TCRbeta CDR3 regions were amplified from genomic DNA using the immunoSEQ Assay, a bias-controlled multiplex PCR. As for the original processing: Nucleated cell counts per sample were estimated from amplification of reference gene primers within the assay. To quantify the absolute abundance of each unique TCRbeta CDR3 rearrangement, sequence reads were collapsed and filtered. For each sample, productive Simpson clonality was calculated as the square root of Simpson's diversity index across productive rearrangements. TCRdb retrieved this table from immuneACCESS and kept in-frame rearrangements only. Not all clones are present; in checked studies, unresolved V genes account for under half, and no reason is known for the remainder. Clonal size and the V and J genes are those of that table, whereas D and trimming came from the DNA. The sample table shows around 250,000 clones, and 82% are seen once. Jointly, the top ten make up over 12% of the sample.

The sequenced sample was PBMCs or T cells enriched from blood (not recorded which). This receptor was taken from a middle-aged man who had recovered from COVID-19. Recombination joined TRBV30 with TRBJ1-6; 7 middle bases align to TRBD1. The sequenced DNA is TGTGCCTGGAGCCCTCCGGACAGGTTGAATTCACCCCTCCACTTT. It encodes CAWSPPDRLNSPLHF.